This T cell receptor (beta chain) was documented in a study of blood T cells in healthy people across ages (dated by TCRdb to between 2014 and 2016). Background for the entire study: In model experiments, template switching captured about one uniquely barcoded TCR beta cDNA molecule for every two T cells. Age-related changes in TCR beta repertoire diversity were measured in the study by deep sequencing normalized with unique cDNA molecular identifiers. Four age groups were formed from the donors: young (average 16 years), middle-aged (approximately 40), aged (about 62) and long-lived (82). For two donors (one aged 18 to 29 and one aged 80 or older), the study analyzed two additional independent replicas of 1 million unique cDNA reads from the same blood draw. What the authors observed across the whole study: As age increased, observed TCR beta diversity per million T cells dropped in a roughly linear way, and a significant reduction was already evident by age about 36. Total diversity estimates from one million sequenced T cells were considered lower bounds and underestimates. Compared with the aged group, the long-lived group had more naive CD4+ T cells, fewer expanded clones and increased TCR diversity, suggesting age selection. The CMV infection status of donors was not known, potentially confounding age-related changes in expanded clonotypes. Because profiling used bulk unsorted PBMCs, naive and antigen-experienced compartments could not be compared conclusively. The percentage of naive T cells measured by flow cytometry correlated strongly with observed TCR beta diversity.

The table lists this clonotype with a few counts. Its antigen remains undetermined. No base quality information exists; no much larger clone differs at one position. Library preparation employed 5' RACE. Instrument used: Illumina HiSeq 2500. A second PCR of about 6 to 11 cycles was performed with a sample-barcoded 5' primer and a J-beta primer mix. Each TCR beta cDNA molecule received a unique molecular identifier from a template-switch 5' adaptor carrying 12 random nucleotides. Each sample yielded at least 3 million CDR3-containing paired-end reads. First-strand cDNA was synthesized from all RNA with the Mint cDNA synthesis kit, primed by a TRBC-specific oligonucleotide. Following uracil-DNA glycosylase treatment, all cDNA underwent a first 18-cycle PCR with the universal primers M1SS and BC2_uni_R. The original methods were these. For normalization, 1 million high-quality reads, each with a distinct molecular identifier, were randomly selected from each sample. Instead of being binned into consensus sequences, reads with shared molecular identifiers were discarded. CDR3 identification, clonotype clustering and error correction used MiTCR with a Q25 quality threshold and the strictest error-elimination algorithm. A nonparametric unseen species model with Euler transformation was used to estimate a lower bound on total TCR beta diversity. TCRdb reprocessed the public reads (quality trimming at Q25 with fastp, clone calling with MiXCR) and kept in-frame beta chains. Records with the same CDR3 protein are collapsed into one entry carrying the most frequent genes and DNA. TCRdb, not the original authors, processed these V and J calls. This sample comprises around 800,000 distinct CDR3 sequences, approximately 24% of them detected only once. The ten largest clonotypes hold around 2.9% of the sample.

The donors were under 40 Caucasian individuals from Russia, aged 6 to 90 years, who were systemically healthy. Each donor gave ten milliliters of peripheral blood, collected into EDTA-treated Vacutainer tubes. PBMCs were isolated by Ficoll-Paque density-gradient centrifugation, with at least 7 million obtained per sample. Total RNA, at least 6 micrograms per sample, was extracted from PBMCs with Trizol reagent. For every donor, flow cytometry on a PBMC aliquot measured the percentage of naive CD45RAhigh/CD27high T cells. The germline V gene supplies CDR1 SGHRS and CDR2 YFSETQ. From the cysteine up to the phenylalanine, the CDR3 has a length of 15 residues. Of all the DNA, just the CDR3 is kept, 45 bases in frame from base 1. Compared with germline, V lacks 0 bases and J lacks 6 bases; bases without a gene match: 2. The same sample was also studied in work on T cells of mothers and their children. The second source states: Nine systemically healthy Caucasian individuals, comprising three mothers and their six children, were included as donors. cDNA synthesis used all of the extracted RNA, with 1.5 ug of RNA in each 15 ul reaction. In the second PCR, the M1S primer added sample barcodes and 2-4 random nucleotides. More than 8 million TCR beta CDR3 reads were obtained from each mother, and about 3 million reads were obtained from each child. TCR recombination output is similarly shaped by thymic selection in related and unrelated pairs, with a minor effect exerted by inherited differences. Related mother-child pairs always showed normalized repertoire overlap that was slightly higher than in unrelated mother-child pairs, though the difference was never significant. No persistent microchimeric T cell clones were detected, at a sensitivity of around 100 clones per million clonotypes. Deep NGS was used in the study to compare the TCR beta repertoires of mothers and children and to look for features that separate related mother-child pairs from unrelated individuals. On average, the children were around 11 +/- 4 years old, while the mothers were approximately 41 +/- 4 years old. After adapter ligation with NEBNext reagents, the libraries were sequenced on Illumina HiSeq 2000 with 100+100 nt paired-end reads. Mother and child libraries were prepared a month apart and sequenced in separate runs to prevent cross-contamination. Each donor had between roughly 450,000 and 2,100,000 distinct TCR beta clonotypes identified. Naive TCR beta clonotypes were estimated from low-frequency clonotypes matched to each donor's FACS-determined naive share, without sorting.

This clonotype originated in a boy aged 5-17 years in good health. Specimen: blood. The V and J segments used are TRBV5-1 and TRBJ2-1, and TRBD2 aligns with 11 junction nucleotides. The nucleotides read TGCGCCAGCAGCTTGGTTAGCGGGGGGGTCAATGAGCAGTTCTTC. Its amino acids are CASSLVSGGVNEQFF.